A single sample is the source of the 3 T cell receptor beta chains below, sequenced in a study of graft-versus-host responses after intestinal transplantation. The antigens of these receptors remain unknown. Only in-frame clones appear in the TCRdb table, and some are missing; sequencing was by immunoSEQ multiplex PCR. The sample contains 40,000 to 55,000 clones, around 90% of which appear only once. Sequences were derived from unstimulated CD4+ T cells sorted from spleen or lymph node cells, sampled before transplant. Receptor source: a human donor who was the organ donor for an intestinal transplant.

This clone was found once. The chain carries TRBV10-1 and TRBJ2-3, with a possible D match to TRBD1 (6 bases). The CDR3 covers 15 residues. CDR1 is WNHNN, CDR2 SYGVQD, per germline (reference sequence). V lost 0 bases and J lost 4, with 11 bases in between. CDR3 nucleotide sequence: TGCGCCAGCAGTGAGTCGATAGACAGGCCAGATACGCAGTATTTT. It specifies CASSESIDRPDTQYF.

The J gene is TRBJ2-1, the V gene TRBV10-2; 9 bases match TRBD2. The CDR3 length is 15 residues. Germline V lookup: CDR1 WSHSY, CDR2 SAAADI. The ends lost 6 bases at V and 6 bases at J; junction bases unmatched: 9. CDR3 coding DNA: TGCGCCAGCAGACCCGCGGGAGGGCCGGGCAATGAGCAGTTCTTC. The encoded protein is CASRPAGGPGNEQFF.

The gene calls are TRBV30 and TRBJ1-2, with TRBD1 matching 8 bases. Germline trimming cut 2 bases from V and 2 bases from J; bases unmatched to any gene: 7. CDR3 length: 15 residues. CDR1 is GTSNPN and CDR2 is SVGIG in the germline V gene (reference sequence). As DNA, the CDR3 is TGTGCCTGGAGTTTAAGGGACAGGCTCAACTATGGCTACACCTTC. Its translation: CAWSLRDRLNYGYTF.